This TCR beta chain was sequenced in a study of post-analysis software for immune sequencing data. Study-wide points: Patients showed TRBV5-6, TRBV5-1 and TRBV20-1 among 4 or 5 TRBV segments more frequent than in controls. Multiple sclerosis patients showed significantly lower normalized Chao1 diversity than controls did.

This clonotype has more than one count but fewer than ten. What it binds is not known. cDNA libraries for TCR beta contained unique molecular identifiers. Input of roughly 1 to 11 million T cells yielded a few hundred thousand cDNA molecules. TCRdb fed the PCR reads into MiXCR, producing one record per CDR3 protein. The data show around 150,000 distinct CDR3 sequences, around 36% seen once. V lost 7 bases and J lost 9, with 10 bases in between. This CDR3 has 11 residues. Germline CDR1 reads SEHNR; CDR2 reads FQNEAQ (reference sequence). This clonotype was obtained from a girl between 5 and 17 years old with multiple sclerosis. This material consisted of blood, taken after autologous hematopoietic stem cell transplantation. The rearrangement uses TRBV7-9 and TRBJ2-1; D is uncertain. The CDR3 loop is CASNESGEQFF. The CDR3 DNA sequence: TGTGCCAGCAATGAGAGTGGTGAGCAGTTCTTC. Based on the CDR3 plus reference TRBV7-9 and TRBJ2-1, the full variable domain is DTGVSQNPRHKITKRGQNVTFRCDPISEHNRLYWYRQTLGQGPEFLTYFQNEAQLEKSRLLSDRFSAERPKGSFSTLEIQRTEQGDSAMYLCASNESGEQFFGPGTRLTVL.